This T cell receptor (beta chain) originates from a study of PD-1 blockade in classical Hodgkin lymphoma. Findings and limits, study-wide: The CD4+ diversity rise by C4D1 was clearest in complete responders. Newly diagnosed patients had diversity similar to the baseline diversity of complete responders.

The patients all showed relapse after autologous stem cell transplantation, while their brentuximab vedotin exposure varied. A note on this clone: Its antigen is unidentified.

Profiled with immunoSEQ multiplex PCR; TCRdb holds only in-frame clones, not every one. The top ten clones hold under 15% of a sample with under 20,000 clones, around 86% of them seen once. The CDR3 runs to 13 residues. Germline CDR1 is SEHNR and CDR2 is FQNEAQ (reference sequence). V lost 5 bases and J lost 5; bases outside the gene matches: 2. The TCR sequence derives from a human donor with classical Hodgkin lymphoma. Specimen: peripheral blood mononuclear cells (PBMCs), collected before the second cycle of nivolumab. V is TRBV7-9 and J is TRBJ2-5; TRBD2 matches 10 bases. CDR3 loop: CASSKTSGETQYF. The CDR3 nucleotides read TGTGCCAGCAGCAAGACTAGCGGGGAGACCCAGTACTTC.